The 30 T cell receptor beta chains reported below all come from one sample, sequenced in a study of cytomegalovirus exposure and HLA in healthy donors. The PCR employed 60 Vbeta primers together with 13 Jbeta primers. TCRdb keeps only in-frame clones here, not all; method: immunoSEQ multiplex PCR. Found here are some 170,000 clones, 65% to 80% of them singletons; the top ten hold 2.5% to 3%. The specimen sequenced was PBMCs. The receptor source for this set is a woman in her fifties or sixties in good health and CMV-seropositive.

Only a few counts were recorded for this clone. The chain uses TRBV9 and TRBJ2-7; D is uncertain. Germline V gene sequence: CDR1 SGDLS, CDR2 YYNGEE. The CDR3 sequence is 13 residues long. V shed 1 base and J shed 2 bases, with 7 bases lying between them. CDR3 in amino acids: CASSVTPAYEQYF. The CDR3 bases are TGTGCCAGCAGCGTAACCCCAGCCTACGAGCAGTACTTC.

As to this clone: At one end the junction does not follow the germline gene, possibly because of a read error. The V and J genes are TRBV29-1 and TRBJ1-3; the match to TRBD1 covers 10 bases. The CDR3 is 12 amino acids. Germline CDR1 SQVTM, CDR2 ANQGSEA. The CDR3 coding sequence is TGCAGCGTAAGGGACAGGGGAAGCACCATATATTTT. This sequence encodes CSVRDRGSTIYF.

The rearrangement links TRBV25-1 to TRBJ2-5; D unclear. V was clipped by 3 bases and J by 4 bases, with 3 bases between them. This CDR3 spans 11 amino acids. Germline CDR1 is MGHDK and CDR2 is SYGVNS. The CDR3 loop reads CASSDRETQYF. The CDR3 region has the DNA TGTGCCAGCAGTGACCGAGAGACCCAGTACTTC.

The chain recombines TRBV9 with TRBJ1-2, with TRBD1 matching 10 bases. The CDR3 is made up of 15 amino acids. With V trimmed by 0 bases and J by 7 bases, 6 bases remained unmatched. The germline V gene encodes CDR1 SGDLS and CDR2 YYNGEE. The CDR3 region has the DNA TGTGCCAGCAGCGTAGGGACAGGGGGGCTATTTGGCTACACCTTC. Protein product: CASSVGTGGLFGYTF.

In nucleotides, the CDR3 is TGTGCCAGCAGCTTGGTCGGCAGGGCTAACTATGGCTACACCTTC. It encodes CASSLVGRANYGYTF. The chain couples TRBV5-6 to TRBJ1-2; a possible D gene is TRBD1 (5 bases). The germline V gene encodes CDR1 SGHDT and CDR2 YYEEEE. CDR3 length equals 15 residues. Trimming removed 0 bases from V and 0 bases from J, with 9 bases in between.

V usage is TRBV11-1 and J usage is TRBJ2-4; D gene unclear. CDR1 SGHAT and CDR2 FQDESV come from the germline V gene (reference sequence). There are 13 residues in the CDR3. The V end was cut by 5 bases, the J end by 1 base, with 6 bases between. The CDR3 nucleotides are TGTGCCAGCAGCCCCATGGCCAAAAACATTCAGTACTTC. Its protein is CASSPMAKNIQYF.

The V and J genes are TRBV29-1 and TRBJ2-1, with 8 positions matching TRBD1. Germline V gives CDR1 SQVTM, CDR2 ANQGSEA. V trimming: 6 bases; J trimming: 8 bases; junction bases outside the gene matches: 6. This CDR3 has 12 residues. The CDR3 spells CSVLTGVYEQFF. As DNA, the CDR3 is TGCAGCGTCCTGACAGGGGTATATGAGCAGTTCTTC.

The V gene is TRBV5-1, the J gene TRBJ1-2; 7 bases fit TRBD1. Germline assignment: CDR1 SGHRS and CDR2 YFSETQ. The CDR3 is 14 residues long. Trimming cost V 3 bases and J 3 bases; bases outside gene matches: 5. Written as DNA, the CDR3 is TGCGCCAGCAGCTCGGGACAGCCTGACTATGGCTACACCTTC. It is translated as CASSSGQPDYGYTF. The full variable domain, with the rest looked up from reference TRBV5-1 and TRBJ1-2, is KAGVTQTPRYLIKTRGQQVTLSCSPISGHRSVSWYQQTPGQGLQFLFEYFSETQRNKGNFPGRFSGRQFSNSRSEMNVSTLELGDSALYLCASSSGQPDYGYTFGSGTRLTVV.

The CDR3 sequence is CASSQDFTGGSTEAFF. CDR3 nucleotide sequence: TGTGCCAGCAGCCAAGACTTTACGGGGGGCAGCACTGAAGCTTTCTTT. This chain uses TRBV4-2 with TRBJ1-1; D perhaps matches TRBD1 (6 bases). This CDR3 has 16 amino acids. Per the germline V gene, CDR1 is LGHNA and CDR2 is YNFKEQ. V gave up 0 bases and J gave up 4 bases, with 15 bases separating them.

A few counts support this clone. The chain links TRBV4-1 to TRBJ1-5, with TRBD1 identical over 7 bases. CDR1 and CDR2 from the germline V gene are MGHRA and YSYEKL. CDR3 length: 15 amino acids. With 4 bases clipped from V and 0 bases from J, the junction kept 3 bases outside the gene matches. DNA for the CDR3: TGCGCCAGCAGCCCGACAGGGCATAGCAATCAGCCCCAGCATTTT. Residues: CASSPTGHSNQPQHF.

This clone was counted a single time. CDR3 sequence reads: CASSGGTSGGGRDTQYF. For the CDR3, the DNA is TGCGCCAGCAGCGGCGGGACTAGCGGGGGGGGTCGTGATACGCAGTATTTT. The J gene is TRBJ2-3, the V gene TRBV5-1; TRBD2 matches at 16 bases. The CDR3 is 17 amino acids. After removal of 4 bases from V and 6 bases from J, the junction contained 8 bases not matched to a gene. From germline, CDR1 is SGHRS and CDR2 YFSETQ.

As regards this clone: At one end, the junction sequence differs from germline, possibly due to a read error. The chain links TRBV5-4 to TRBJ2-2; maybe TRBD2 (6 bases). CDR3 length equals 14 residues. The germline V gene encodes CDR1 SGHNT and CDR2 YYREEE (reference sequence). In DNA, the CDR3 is TGTGCCGGCAGCTTGACACTAGCCTCCGGGGAGCTGTTTTTT. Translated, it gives CAGSLTLASGELFF.

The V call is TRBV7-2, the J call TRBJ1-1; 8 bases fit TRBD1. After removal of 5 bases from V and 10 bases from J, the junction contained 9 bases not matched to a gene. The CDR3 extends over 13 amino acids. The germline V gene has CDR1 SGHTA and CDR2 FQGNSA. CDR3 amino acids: CASSPTGGYGAFF. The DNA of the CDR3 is TGTGCCAGCAGCCCCACAGGGGGGTATGGAGCTTTCTTT.

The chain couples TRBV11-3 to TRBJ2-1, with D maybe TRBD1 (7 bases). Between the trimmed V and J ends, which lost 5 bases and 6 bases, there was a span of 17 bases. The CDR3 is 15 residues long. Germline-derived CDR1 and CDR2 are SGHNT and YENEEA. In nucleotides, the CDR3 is TGTGCCAGCAGCGGAGGGGACAGTAGATCCAATGAGCAGTTCTTC. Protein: CASSGGDSRSNEQFF.

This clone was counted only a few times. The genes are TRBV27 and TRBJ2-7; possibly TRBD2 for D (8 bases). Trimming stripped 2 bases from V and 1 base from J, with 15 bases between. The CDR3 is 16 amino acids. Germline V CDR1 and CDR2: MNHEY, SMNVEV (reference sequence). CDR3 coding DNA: TGTGCCAGCAGTTTAGCGGGGGGACAGCGTTCCTACGAGCAGTACTTC. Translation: CASSLAGGQRSYEQYF.

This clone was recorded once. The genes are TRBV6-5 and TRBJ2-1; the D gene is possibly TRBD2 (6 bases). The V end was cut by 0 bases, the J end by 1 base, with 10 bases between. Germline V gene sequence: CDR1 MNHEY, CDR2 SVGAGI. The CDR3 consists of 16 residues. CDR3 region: CASSYSSLASYNEQFF. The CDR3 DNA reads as TGTGCCAGCAGTTACTCGAGTCTAGCGTCCTACAATGAGCAGTTCTTC.

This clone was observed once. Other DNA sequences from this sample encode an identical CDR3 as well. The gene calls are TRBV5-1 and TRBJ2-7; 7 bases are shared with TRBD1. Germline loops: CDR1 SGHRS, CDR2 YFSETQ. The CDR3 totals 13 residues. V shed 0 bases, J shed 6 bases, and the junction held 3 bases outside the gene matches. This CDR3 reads CASSLGQGSEQYF. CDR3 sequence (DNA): TGCGCCAGCAGCTTGGGACAGGGCAGCGAGCAGTACTTC.

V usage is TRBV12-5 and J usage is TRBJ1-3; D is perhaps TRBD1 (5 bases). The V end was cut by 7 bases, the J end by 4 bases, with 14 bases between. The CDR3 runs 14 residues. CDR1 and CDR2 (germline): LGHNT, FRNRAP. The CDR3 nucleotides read TGTGCTAGTGACTTGCGTCAGGGCGGAAACACCATATATTTT. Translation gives CASDLRQGGNTIYF. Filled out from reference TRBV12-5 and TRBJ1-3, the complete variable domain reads DARVTQTPRHKVTEMGQEVTMRCQPILGHNTVFWYRQTMMQGLELLAYFRNRAPLDDSGMPKDRFSAEMPDATLATLKIQPSEPRDSAVYFCASDLRQGGNTIYFGEGSWLTVV.

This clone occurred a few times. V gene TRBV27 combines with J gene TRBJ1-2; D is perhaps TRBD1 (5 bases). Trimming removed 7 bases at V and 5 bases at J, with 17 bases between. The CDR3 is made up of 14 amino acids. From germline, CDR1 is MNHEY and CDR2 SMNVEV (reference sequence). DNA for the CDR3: TGTGCCAGCAAAGCAGGGCCTCCTTCTTATGGCTACACCTTC. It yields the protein CASKAGPPSYGYTF.

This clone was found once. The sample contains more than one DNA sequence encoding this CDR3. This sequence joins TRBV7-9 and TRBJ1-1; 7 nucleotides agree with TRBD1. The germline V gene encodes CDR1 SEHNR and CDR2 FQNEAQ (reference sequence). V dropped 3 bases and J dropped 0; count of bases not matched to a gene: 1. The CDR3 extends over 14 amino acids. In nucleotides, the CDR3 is TGTGCCAGCAGCTTGGGGACAGTGAACACTGAAGCTTTCTTT. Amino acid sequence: CASSLGTVNTEAFF.

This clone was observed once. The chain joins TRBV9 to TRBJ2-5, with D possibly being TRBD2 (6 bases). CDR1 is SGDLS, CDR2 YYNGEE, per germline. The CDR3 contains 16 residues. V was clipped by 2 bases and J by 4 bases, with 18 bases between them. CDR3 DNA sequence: TGTGCCAGCAGCGTTCTGGCGGGGCAAGGTCGAGAGACCCAGTACTTC. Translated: CASSVLAGQGRETQYF.

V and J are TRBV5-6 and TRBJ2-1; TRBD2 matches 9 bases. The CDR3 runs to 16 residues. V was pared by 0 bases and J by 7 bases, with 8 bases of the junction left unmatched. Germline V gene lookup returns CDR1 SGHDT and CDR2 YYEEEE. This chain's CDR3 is CASSLGGGGDGNEQFF. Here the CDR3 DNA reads TGTGCCAGCAGCTTGGGGGGCGGGGGGGATGGGAATGAGCAGTTCTTC.

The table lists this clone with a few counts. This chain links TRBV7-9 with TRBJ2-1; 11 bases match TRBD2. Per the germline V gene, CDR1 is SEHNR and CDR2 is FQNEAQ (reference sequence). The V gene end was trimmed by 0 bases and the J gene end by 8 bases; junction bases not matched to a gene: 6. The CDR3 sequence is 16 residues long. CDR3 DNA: TGTGCCAGCAGCTTAGCGCTAGCGGGGGGCCCGGATGAGCAGTTCTTC. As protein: CASSLALAGGPDEQFF.

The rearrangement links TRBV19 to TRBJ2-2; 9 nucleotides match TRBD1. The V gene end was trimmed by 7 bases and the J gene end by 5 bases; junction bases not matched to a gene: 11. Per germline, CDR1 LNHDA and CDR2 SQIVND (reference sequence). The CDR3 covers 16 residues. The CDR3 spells CASTLRTGAGTGELFF. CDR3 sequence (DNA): TGTGCCAGTACCCTTAGGACAGGGGCCGGTACCGGGGAGCTGTTTTTT. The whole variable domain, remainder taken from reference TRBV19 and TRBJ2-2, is DGGITQSPKYLFRKEGQNVTLSCEQNLNHDAMYWYRQDPGQGLRLIYYSQIVNDFQKGDIAEGYSVSREKKESFPLTVTSAQKNPTAFYLCASTLRTGAGTGELFFGEGSRLTVL.

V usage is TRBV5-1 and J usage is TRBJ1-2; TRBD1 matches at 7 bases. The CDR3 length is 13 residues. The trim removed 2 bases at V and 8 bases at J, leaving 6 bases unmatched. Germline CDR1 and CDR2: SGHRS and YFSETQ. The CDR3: CASSLEDRKGYTF. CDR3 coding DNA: TGCGCCAGCAGCTTAGAGGACAGGAAGGGCTACACCTTC.

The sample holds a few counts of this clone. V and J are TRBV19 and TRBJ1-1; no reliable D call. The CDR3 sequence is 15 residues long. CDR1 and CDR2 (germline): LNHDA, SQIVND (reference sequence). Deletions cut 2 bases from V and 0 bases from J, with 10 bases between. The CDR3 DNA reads TGTGCCAGTAGTATAATGCCAGGAATGAACACTGAAGCTTTCTTT. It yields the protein CASSIMPGMNTEAFF.

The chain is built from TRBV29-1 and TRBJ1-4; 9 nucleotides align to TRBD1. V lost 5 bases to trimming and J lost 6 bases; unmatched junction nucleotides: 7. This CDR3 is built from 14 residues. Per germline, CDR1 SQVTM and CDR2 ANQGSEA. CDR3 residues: CSVRRDREYEKLFF. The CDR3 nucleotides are TGCAGCGTTCGCCGGGACAGGGAATATGAAAAACTGTTTTTT.

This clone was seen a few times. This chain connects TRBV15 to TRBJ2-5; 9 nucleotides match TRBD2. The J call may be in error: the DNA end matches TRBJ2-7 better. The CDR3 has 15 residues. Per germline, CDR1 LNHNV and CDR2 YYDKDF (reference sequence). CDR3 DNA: TGTGCCACCAGCAGAGAGCGGGGGGGCTCCTACGAGCAGTACTTC. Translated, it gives CATSRERGGSYEQYF.

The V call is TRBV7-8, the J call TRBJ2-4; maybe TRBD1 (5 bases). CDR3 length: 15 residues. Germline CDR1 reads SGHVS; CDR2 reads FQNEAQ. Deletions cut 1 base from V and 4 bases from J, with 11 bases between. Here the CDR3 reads CASSLGTRGKNIQYF. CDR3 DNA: TGTGCCAGCAGCTTAGGGACAAGGGGAAAAAACATTCAGTACTTC.

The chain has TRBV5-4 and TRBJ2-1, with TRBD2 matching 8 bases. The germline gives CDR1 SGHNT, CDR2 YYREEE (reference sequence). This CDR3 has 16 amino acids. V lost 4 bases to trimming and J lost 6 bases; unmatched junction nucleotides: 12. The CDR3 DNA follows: TGTGCCAGCAGCCTTCCGATAGCGGGGCCGGTCAATGAGCAGTTCTTC. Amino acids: CASSLPIAGPVNEQFF.